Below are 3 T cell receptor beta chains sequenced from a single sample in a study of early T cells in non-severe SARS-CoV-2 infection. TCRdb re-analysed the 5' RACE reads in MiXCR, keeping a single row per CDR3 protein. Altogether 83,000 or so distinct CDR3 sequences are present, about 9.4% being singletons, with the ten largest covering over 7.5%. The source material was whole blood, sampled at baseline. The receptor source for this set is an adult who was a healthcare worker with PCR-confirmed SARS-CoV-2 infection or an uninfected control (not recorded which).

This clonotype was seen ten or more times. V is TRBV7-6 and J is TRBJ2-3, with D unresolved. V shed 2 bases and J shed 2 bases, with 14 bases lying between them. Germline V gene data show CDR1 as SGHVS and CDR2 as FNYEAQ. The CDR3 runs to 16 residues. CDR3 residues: CASSLNQYRLTDTQYF. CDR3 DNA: TGTGCCAGCAGCTTAAATCAGTACCGGCTCACAGATACGCAGTATTTT.

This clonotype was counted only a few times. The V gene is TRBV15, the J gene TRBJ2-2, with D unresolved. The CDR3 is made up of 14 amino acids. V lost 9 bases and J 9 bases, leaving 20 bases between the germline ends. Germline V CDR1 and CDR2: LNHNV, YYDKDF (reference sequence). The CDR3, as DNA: TGTGCCACTGCTCTGAGGACCACCGAGAGGGAGCTGTTTTTT. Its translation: CATALRTTERELFF.

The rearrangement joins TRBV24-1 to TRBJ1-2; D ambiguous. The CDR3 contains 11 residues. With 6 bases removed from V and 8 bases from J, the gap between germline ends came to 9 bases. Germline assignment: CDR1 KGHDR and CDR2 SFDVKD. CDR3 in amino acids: CATSTQWGYTF. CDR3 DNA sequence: TGTGCCACCAGTACCCAGTGGGGCTACACCTTC.